The 20 T cell receptor beta chains listed next were all sequenced from one sample in a study of blood T cell repertoires in COVID-19. The protocol was immunoSEQ multiplex PCR, while the TCRdb copy is restricted to in-frame clones and leaves out a portion. Of 93,000 or so clones listed, approximately 89% are singletons. Material for sequencing was peripheral blood. These receptors all stem from a woman of 80 years or more in a cohort sampled during active COVID-19.

The rearrangement uses TRBV7-9 and TRBJ1-2, with D perhaps TRBD1 (6 bases). Germline values: CDR1 SEHNR, CDR2 FQNEAQ (reference sequence). CDR3 length equals 18 residues. Trimming removed 4 bases from V and 7 bases from J, with 28 bases in between. This CDR3 is CASSSGAGDGLVWTGYTF. The CDR3 DNA reads TGTGCCAGCAGCTCAGGGGCGGGTGACGGCCTTGTATGGACTGGCTACACCTTC.

V gene TRBV5-1 combines with J gene TRBJ2-1; D is perhaps TRBD1 (5 bases). Germline lookup yields CDR1 SGHRS and CDR2 YFSETQ. The CDR3 runs to 12 residues. The V gene lost 1 base and the J gene lost 10 bases, with 9 bases spanning the gap. CDR3: CASSLKGNEQFF. CDR3 DNA sequence: TGCGCCAGCAGCTTGAAGGGGAACGAGCAGTTCTTC. The whole variable domain, filled in from reference TRBV5-1 and TRBJ2-1, reads KAGVTQTPRYLIKTRGQQVTLSCSPISGHRSVSWYQQTPGQGLQFLFEYFSETQRNKGNFPGRFSGRQFSNSRSEMNVSTLELGDSALYLCASSLKGNEQFFGPGTRLTVL.

The chain couples TRBV5-1 to TRBJ2-2; 12 bases align to TRBD2. Trimming cost V 2 bases and J 7 bases; bases outside gene matches: 6. The CDR3 is 16 amino acids. CDR1 and CDR2 from the germline V gene are SGHRS and YFSETQ. This chain's CDR3 is CASSFASGRGIGELFF. The CDR3 DNA follows: TGCGCCAGCAGCTTTGCTAGCGGGAGGGGCATCGGGGAGCTGTTTTTT.

The rearrangement joins TRBV27 to TRBJ1-6; TRBD1 aligns across 7 bases. This CDR3 is 12 amino acids long. Trimming at V came to 5 bases and at J to 15 bases, leaving 7 bases not matched to a gene. Germline assignment: CDR1 MNHEY and CDR2 SMNVEV (reference sequence). The CDR3 protein is CASSVKGQRLHF. DNA for the CDR3: TGTGCCAGCAGTGTAAAGGGACAGCGCCTCCACTTT.

This chain uses TRBV5-1 with TRBJ2-3; 9 bases are shared with TRBD1. V was clipped by 0 bases and J by 2 bases; unmatched bases: 4. The CDR3 loop spans 16 amino acids. Germline V gene lookup returns CDR1 SGHRS and CDR2 YFSETQ. The CDR3 DNA reads TGCGCCAGCAGCTTGGCGGGACAGGGCCCCACAGATACGCAGTATTTT. It is translated as CASSLAGQGPTDTQYF.

The chain recombines TRBV3-1 (or the pseudogene TRBV3-2) with TRBJ2-7; 8 bases align to TRBD1. Germline V gives CDR1 LGHDT, CDR2 YNNKEL (reference sequence). V shed 4 bases, J shed 5 bases, and the junction held 7 bases outside the gene matches. The CDR3 length is 14 residues. The CDR3 DNA reads as TGTGCCAGCAGCCTCGGGACAGGCACGAACGAGCAGTACTTC. This sequence encodes CASSLGTGTNEQYF.

The chain joins TRBV5-6 to TRBJ2-5; 10 bases align to TRBD1. The CDR3 loop spans 14 amino acids. The germline V gene encodes CDR1 SGHDT and CDR2 YYEEEE. Losses at the gene ends were 0 bases for V and 5 bases for J; bases not matched to a gene: 1. This CDR3 reads CASSLGTGGETQYF. CDR3 bases: TGTGCCAGCAGCTTGGGGACAGGGGGTGAGACCCAGTACTTC.

This chain links TRBV6-2 or TRBV6-3 with TRBJ2-7, with 7 positions matching TRBD1. CDR1 is MNHEY and CDR2 is SVGEGT in the germline V gene. The CDR3 runs to 15 residues. V lost 6 bases to trimming and J lost 10 bases; unmatched junction nucleotides: 18. This CDR3 reads CASSSSVDRVEEQYF. As DNA, the CDR3 is TGTGCCAGCAGCTCCTCGGTAGACAGGGTCGAGGAACAGTACTTC.

V and J are TRBV11-2 and TRBJ2-7; TRBD2 aligns across 12 bases. The CDR3 extends over 15 amino acids. V lost 1 base to trimming and J lost 2 bases; unmatched junction nucleotides: 0. Germline lookup yields CDR1 SGHAT and CDR2 FQNNGV. CDR3 in amino acids: CASSLGTSGTYEQYF. CDR3 coding DNA: TGTGCCAGCAGCTTAGGGACTAGCGGGACCTACGAGCAGTACTTC.

The chain couples TRBV6-5 to TRBJ2-7; D gene unclear. V dropped 5 bases and J dropped 3 bases, with 5 bases sitting between them. This CDR3 is 11 amino acids long. Looked up from germline, CDR1 is MNHEY and CDR2 is SVGAGI. The CDR3 here is CASSIIYEQYF. The CDR3 region has the DNA TGTGCCAGCAGTATAATCTACGAGCAGTACTTC.

V and J are TRBV6-5 and TRBJ1-1; possibly TRBD1 for D (5 bases). Looked up from germline, CDR1 is MNHEY and CDR2 is SVGAGI. The CDR3 length is 15 residues. Deletions cut 0 bases from V and 5 bases from J, with 13 bases between. This chain's CDR3 is CASSYSNAGGTEAFF. DNA for the CDR3: TGTGCCAGCAGTTACTCGAATGCGGGGGGGACTGAAGCTTTCTTT.

The chain carries TRBV18 and TRBJ2-1; D not resolved. The V gene lost 1 base and the J gene lost 8 bases, with 6 bases spanning the gap. CDR1 and CDR2 from the germline V gene are KGHSH and LQKENI. This CDR3 contains 12 residues. The CDR3 loop reads CASSPRADEQFF. As DNA, the CDR3 is TGTGCCAGCTCACCACGAGCCGATGAGCAGTTCTTC.

Notes on this clone: Other DNA sequences of this sample code for an identical CDR3. The chain joins TRBV5-4 to TRBJ2-5, with 12 positions matching TRBD2. From germline, CDR1 is SGHNT and CDR2 YYREEE (reference sequence). The CDR3 length is 15 residues. With 1 base clipped from V and 3 bases from J, the junction kept 1 base outside the gene matches. CDR3 sequence (DNA): TGTGCCAGCAGCTTGCGACTAGCGGGGGAAGAGACCCAGTACTTC. The encoded protein is CASSLRLAGEETQYF.

The chain recombines TRBV6-6 with TRBJ2-7; TRBD2 matches at 14 bases. The J segment lost 2 bases and the V segment lost 8 bases, leaving 8 bases of the junction unmatched. CDR3 length: 16 amino acids. Looked up from germline, CDR1 is MNHNY and CDR2 is SVGAGI (reference sequence). This CDR3 reads CASFSRGLAGAYEQYF. CDR3 coding DNA: TGTGCCAGCTTTTCAAGGGGACTAGCGGGAGCCTACGAGCAGTACTTC.

This clone appeared a single time. V and J are TRBV29-1 and TRBJ1-6, with D tentatively TRBD1 (5 bases). The CDR3 length is 14 residues. Germline V gene lookup returns CDR1 SQVTM and CDR2 ANQGSEA. The germline V and J ends were trimmed by 4 bases and 6 bases, with 13 bases remaining between them. CDR3 sequence: CSVGSGGTNSPLHF. CDR3 bases: TGCAGCGTTGGCTCGGGGGGAACTAATTCACCCCTCCACTTT.

This clone came up many times. The chain combines TRBV27 with TRBJ2-7; a possible D gene is TRBD1 (6 bases). The CDR3 sequence is 13 residues long. Germline CDR1 MNHEY, CDR2 SMNVEV (reference sequence). V lost 7 bases, J lost 6 bases, and 16 bases lay in between. In DNA, the CDR3 is TGTGCCAGCAACCCGACAGGATCTTTCGAGCAGTACTTC. It specifies CASNPTGSFEQYF.

The chain carries TRBV14 and TRBJ2-2, with TRBD1 matching over 9 bases. Germline V gene data show CDR1 as SGHDN and CDR2 as FVKESK. V was clipped by 3 bases and J by 5 bases; unmatched bases: 4. This CDR3 region has 15 residues. CDR3 region: CASSQYRGPTGELFF. Written as DNA, the CDR3 is TGTGCCAGCAGCCAGTACAGGGGGCCGACCGGGGAGCTGTTTTTT. Looking up the rest from reference TRBV14 and TRBJ2-2 gives the full variable domain: EAGVTQFPSHSVIEKGQTVTLRCDPISGHDNLYWYRRVMGKEIKFLLHFVKESKQDESGMPNNRFLAERTGGTYSTLKVQPAELEDSGVYFCASSQYRGPTGELFFGEGSRLTVL.

The gene calls are TRBV3-1 (or the pseudogene TRBV3-2) and TRBJ2-7, with D perhaps TRBD1 (5 bases). V lost 4 bases and J 9 bases, leaving 16 bases between the germline ends. The CDR3 totals 13 residues. The germline V gene has CDR1 LGHDT and CDR2 YNNKEL (reference sequence). CDR3: CASSRVVQGGQYF. The CDR3, as DNA: TGTGCCAGCAGCCGCGTAGTCCAGGGTGGGCAGTACTTC.

The chain joins TRBV20-1 to TRBJ2-7; perhaps TRBD2 as D (6 bases). CDR3 size: 15 residues. Trimming shortened V by 3 bases and J by 7 bases, and 22 bases separated the two germline ends. Germline lookup yields CDR1 DFQATT and CDR2 SNEGSKA (reference sequence). The CDR3 here is CSASWRAGRGLEQYF. The CDR3 DNA is TGCAGTGCTAGTTGGAGGGCCGGACGGGGGTTGGAGCAGTACTTC.

This clone appeared once. The chain is built from TRBV6-5 and TRBJ1-1, with D unclear. The CDR3 is 14 amino acids. Germline CDR1 reads MNHEY; CDR2 reads SVGAGI. V was shortened by 10 bases and J by 3 bases, with 18 bases between the two germline ends. In DNA, the CDR3 is TGTGCCACCATAGTCGAGACAAGTTACACTGAAGCTTTCTTT. This translates into CATIVETSYTEAFF.